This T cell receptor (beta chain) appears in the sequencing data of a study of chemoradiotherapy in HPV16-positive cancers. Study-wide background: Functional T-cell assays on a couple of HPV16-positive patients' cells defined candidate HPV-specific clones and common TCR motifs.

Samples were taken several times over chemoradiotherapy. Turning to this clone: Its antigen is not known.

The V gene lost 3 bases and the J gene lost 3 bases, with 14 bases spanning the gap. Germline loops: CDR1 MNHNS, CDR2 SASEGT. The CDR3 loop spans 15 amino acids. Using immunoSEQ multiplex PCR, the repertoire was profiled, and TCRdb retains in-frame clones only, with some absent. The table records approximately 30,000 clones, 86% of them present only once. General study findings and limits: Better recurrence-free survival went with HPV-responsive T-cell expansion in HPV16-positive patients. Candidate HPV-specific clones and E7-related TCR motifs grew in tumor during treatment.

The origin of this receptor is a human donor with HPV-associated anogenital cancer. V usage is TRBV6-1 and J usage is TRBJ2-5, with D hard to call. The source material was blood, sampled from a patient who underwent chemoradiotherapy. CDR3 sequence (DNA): TGTGCCAGCAGTGACGGTATTGGCAGAAAAGAGACCCAGTACTTC. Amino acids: CASSDGIGRKETQYF.